This T cell receptor (beta chain) was observed in a study of tumor-infiltrating lymphocytes in glioblastoma multiforme. Multiple V-beta primers and a C-beta primer amplified TCRB from RNA. Unique molecular identifiers were not described for the libraries. TCRdb reprocessed the multiplex PCR reads with MiXCR, giving one entry per CDR3 protein. The sample has almost 15,000 distinct CDR3 sequences; 55% to 85% are singletons. CDR1 and CDR2 from the germline V gene are MNHEY and SVGAGI. The germline V and J ends were trimmed by 6 bases and 7 bases, with 12 bases remaining between them. The length of the CDR3 is 13 residues.

The gene calls are TRBV6-5 and TRBJ1-4; D is unresolved. This receptor was obtained from a male donor with glioblastoma. Sequencing was performed on brain tumor tissue. This chain's CDR3 is CASSRARGEKLFF. In nucleotides, the CDR3 is TGTGCCAGCAGCCGGGCACGAGGTGAAAAACTGTTTTTT.